The 3 T cell receptor beta chains listed next were all sequenced from one sample in a study of cytomegalovirus exposure and HLA in healthy donors. The PCR ran on 60 Vbeta and 13 Jbeta primers. TCRdb's table, derived via immunoSEQ multiplex PCR, lists solely in-frame clones and lacks some. The sample includes 150,000 to 200,000 clones, around 78% seen only once; the top ten take 13%. The specimen was PBMCs. Receptors were obtained from a woman between 50 and 59 years old in good health and CMV-seropositive.

This chain connects TRBV7-9 to TRBJ2-7; no firm D call. The CDR3 sequence is 13 residues long. Trimming removed 4 bases from V and 6 bases from J, with 13 bases in between. Germline loops: CDR1 SEHNR, CDR2 FQNEAQ (reference sequence). DNA for the CDR3: TGTGCCAGCAGCTCCGAGGAAGGCCTCGAGCAGTACTTC. Translating gives CASSSEEGLEQYF.

This rearrangement joins TRBV2 to TRBJ2-2, with a weak D call TRBD2 (5 bases). V was clipped by 1 base and J by 3 bases, with 21 bases between them. CDR1 and CDR2 (germline): SNHLY, FYNNEI. This CDR3 is built from 19 residues. CDR3 in amino acids: CASSEGRVNFAEDTGELFF. The CDR3 coding sequence is TGTGCCAGCAGTGAAGGGCGGGTCAACTTCGCCGAGGACACCGGGGAGCTGTTTTTT.

This clone was detected once. This chain uses TRBV5-1 with TRBJ2-3; 7 positions match TRBD1. V dropped 0 bases and J dropped 1; count of bases not matched to a gene: 2. Germline CDR1 SGHRS, CDR2 YFSETQ. CDR3 length: 15 amino acids. The CDR3 loop reads CASSLVGTGTDTQYF. CDR3 coding DNA: TGCGCCAGCAGCTTGGTGGGGACAGGCACAGATACGCAGTATTTT.